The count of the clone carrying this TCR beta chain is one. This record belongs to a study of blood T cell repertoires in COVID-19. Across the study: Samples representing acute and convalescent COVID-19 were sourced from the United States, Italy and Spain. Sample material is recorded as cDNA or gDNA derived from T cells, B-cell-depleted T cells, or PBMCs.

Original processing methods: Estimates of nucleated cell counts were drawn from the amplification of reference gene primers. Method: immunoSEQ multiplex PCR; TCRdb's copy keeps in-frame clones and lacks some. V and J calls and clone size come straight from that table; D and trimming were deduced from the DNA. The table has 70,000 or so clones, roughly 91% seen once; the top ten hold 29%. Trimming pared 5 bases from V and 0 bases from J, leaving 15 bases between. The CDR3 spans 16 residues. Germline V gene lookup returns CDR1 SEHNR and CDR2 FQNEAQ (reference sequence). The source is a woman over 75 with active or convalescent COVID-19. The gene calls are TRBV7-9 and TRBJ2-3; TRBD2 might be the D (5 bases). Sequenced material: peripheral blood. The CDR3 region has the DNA TGTGCCAGCAGCCGCCCAGAGGGAGTAAGCACAGATACGCAGTATTTT. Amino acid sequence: CASSRPEGVSTDTQYF. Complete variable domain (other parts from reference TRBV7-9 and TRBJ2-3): DTGVSQNPRHKITKRGQNVTFRCDPISEHNRLYWYRQTLGQGPEFLTYFQNEAQLEKSRLLSDRFSAERPKGSFSTLEIQRTEQGDSAMYLCASSRPEGVSTDTQYFGPGTRLTVL.